These 9 T cell receptor beta chains originate from one sample sequenced in a study of T-cell memory formation after mild COVID-19. TCRdb re-called the 5' RACE reads with MiXCR, one entry per CDR3 protein. The data hold about 190,000 distinct CDR3 sequences, with more than 25% observed a single time. Sample: PBMCs or a T cell subset sorted from them (not recorded which). These receptors were obtained from an adult woman who had mild COVID-19 (a few samples of this study predate the infection). Cell type and time point are not known.

The chain combines TRBV9 with TRBJ1-1; 7 bases fit TRBD1. The J segment lost 4 bases and the V segment lost 3 bases, leaving 15 bases of the junction unmatched. Germline CDR1 is SGDLS and CDR2 is YYNGEE. This CDR3 comprises 17 residues. CDR3 residues: CASSDPPGGQIGTEAFF. The CDR3 coding sequence is TGTGCCAGCAGCGACCCTCCGGGGGGACAGATTGGCACTGAAGCTTTCTTT.

The V call is TRBV10-3, the J call TRBJ2-1; 7 bases line up with TRBD2. The CDR3 spans 16 residues. J was trimmed by 4 bases and V by 6 bases; bases with no gene match: 12. Germline CDR1 reads ENHRY; CDR2 reads SYGVKD. The CDR3 region is CAISALGLTNYNEQFF. Written as DNA, the CDR3 is TGTGCCATCAGCGCTCTGGGACTAACCAATTACAATGAGCAGTTCTTC.

The chain recombines TRBV20-1 with TRBJ2-5, with D possibly matching TRBD2 (5 bases). Germline V gives CDR1 DFQATT, CDR2 SNEGSKA (reference sequence). Trimming left V 0 bases short and J 4 bases short, with 12 bases between. This CDR3 contains 14 residues. CDR3 sequence (DNA): TGCAGTGCTAGAGATCGGGGTACCGGAGAGACCCAGTACTTC. Encoded protein: CSARDRGTGETQYF.

This chain joins TRBV10-2 and TRBJ2-7, with D maybe TRBD2 (6 bases). This CDR3 has 13 amino acids. The V and J ends lost 6 bases and 4 bases respectively, with 13 bases between them. In germline, CDR1 is WSHSY, CDR2 SAAADI. The CDR3 DNA is TGCGCCAGCAGGCGGGGAGCTAATTACGAGCAGTACTTC. Protein product: CASRRGANYEQYF.

The gene calls are TRBV12-3 or TRBV12-4 and TRBJ1-1, with D maybe TRBD1 (6 bases). The CDR3 has 14 amino acids. The V gene lost 6 bases and the J gene lost 1 base, with 12 bases spanning the gap. CDR3 bases: TGTGCCAGCAGCCCGGGGGCGGCGAACACTGAAGCTTTCTTT. It codes for CASSPGAANTEAFF.

This sequence joins TRBV24-1 and TRBJ2-7; maybe TRBD2 (6 bases). CDR3 length: 14 amino acids. Germline V CDR1 and CDR2: KGHDR, SFDVKD. The V end lost 5 bases, the J end lost 4 bases, and 14 bases lay between the germline ends. The CDR3 coding sequence is TGTGCCACCAGTGTCGGGGGAGGAACTTACGAGCAGTACTTC. Its translation: CATSVGGGTYEQYF.

The table lists this clonotype with a few counts. In DNA form, the CDR3 reads TGCGCCAGCAGACCCAATCTAGCGGAGAACAATGAGCAGTTCTTC. This encodes CASRPNLAENNEQFF. The rearrangement joins TRBV5-1 to TRBJ2-1, with 7 positions matching TRBD2. V was clipped by 5 bases and J by 5 bases; unmatched bases: 10. The CDR3 is 15 amino acids. CDR1 is SGHRS and CDR2 is YFSETQ in the germline V gene.

This clonotype was seen ten or more times. The V gene is TRBV5-6, the J gene TRBJ2-2; D gene ambiguous. This CDR3 has 16 residues. The germline V gene has CDR1 SGHDT and CDR2 YYEEEE. The V end lost 4 bases, the J end lost 1 base, and 14 bases lay between the germline ends. CDR3 protein: CASSGDIAWNTGELFF. CDR3 in DNA: TGTGCCAGCAGCGGTGACATCGCCTGGAACACCGGGGAGCTGTTTTTT.

The chain employs TRBV20-1 and TRBJ2-3; 10 positions match TRBD2. Trimming took 1 base from V and 4 from J; bases not matched to a gene: 5. Germline CDR1 reads DFQATT; CDR2 reads SNEGSKA (reference sequence). This CDR3 region has 15 residues. The CDR3 reads CSARGGTSAPDTQYF. Here the CDR3 DNA reads TGCAGTGCTAGAGGCGGGACTAGCGCCCCAGATACGCAGTATTTT.